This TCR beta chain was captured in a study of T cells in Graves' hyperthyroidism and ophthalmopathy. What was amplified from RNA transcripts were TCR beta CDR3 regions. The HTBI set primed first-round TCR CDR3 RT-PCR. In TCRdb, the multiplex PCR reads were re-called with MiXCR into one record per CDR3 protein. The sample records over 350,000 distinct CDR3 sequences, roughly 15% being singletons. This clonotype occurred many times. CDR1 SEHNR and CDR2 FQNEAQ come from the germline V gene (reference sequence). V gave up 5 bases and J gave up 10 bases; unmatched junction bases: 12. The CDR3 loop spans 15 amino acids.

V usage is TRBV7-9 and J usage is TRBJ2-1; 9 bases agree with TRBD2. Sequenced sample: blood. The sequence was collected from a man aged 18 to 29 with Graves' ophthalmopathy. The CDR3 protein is CASSPTLAGAGEQFF. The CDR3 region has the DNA TGTGCCAGCAGCCCTACGTTAGCGGGAGCCGGGGAGCAGTTCTTC.